This T cell receptor (beta chain) was captured by sequencing in a study of cytomegalovirus exposure and HLA in healthy donors (dated by TCRdb to about 2017). Context from the whole study: According to a later analysis, the roughly 130 validation repertoires were produced on the same platform as the approximately 610 repertoires of the first cohort. To predict cytomegalovirus infection status, the study brought together high-throughput TCR immunosequencing, statistical association of individual TCRs with disease status, and machine learning. In addition to the first cohort of 666 subjects, a separate validation cohort of 120 different subjects was used. The study was designed to test whether signatures of past pathogen exposure could be identified by cataloging public T cell receptors. Paper-wide results and their limitations: Subsequent analysis determined that TCRs grouped into clusters in the first cohort also showed a tendency toward co-occurrence across the 130 or so validation repertoires, and 94% of cluster scores exceeded 0. It was suggested by the authors that the approach could potentially be generalized to other disease states and immunological phenotypes. In vitro tests confirmed that three of the cytomegalovirus-associated TCR beta chains recognize cytomegalovirus antigens. Cytomegalovirus status was reported to be diagnosed by the classifier with high specificity and sensitivity in both the original and validation cohorts. The study gave a list of 150 to 200 TCR beta chains associated with cytomegalovirus. All 110 or so repertoires were used to score co-occurrence in the validation cohort in a later analysis, because that analysis had no HLA typing for the cohort. While some public TCRs were present in many individuals, most TCR sequences turned up only very rarely across donors.

The library was made by the immunoSEQ multiplex PCR assay. In the authors' own workflow: To diagnose cytomegalovirus status from the catalog of TCR beta chain sequences, a statistical classification framework was built. As stored in TCRdb, this immuneACCESS dataset retains in-frame rearrangements with V and J assigned. A fraction of the clones does not appear; measured against another copy, unresolved V genes explain less than half of the discrepancy, and the remainder lacks a known reason. That table supplies the V and J calls and clone size; D and trimming were determined from the DNA. This sample is represented by 65,000 or so clones; about 94% of them were singletons. About 4.5% of the sample belongs to the ten largest clones. As for this clone: What this receptor recognizes is not known. No much larger clone is present one base from it, and per-base qualities are unavailable.

The donors belonged to the validation cohort of over a hundred subjects, which was separate from the approximately 700-subject first cohort. The CDR3 measures 15 amino acids from cysteine to phenylalanine. The DNA shown is the 45-base CDR3, in frame from base 1. Here V drops 0 bases and J drops 8 bases, and the junction holds 10 bases not matched to any gene. CDR1 GTSNPN and CDR2 SVGIG were looked up in the germline V gene (reference sequence). Sample: PBMCs. The clonotype originates from a young man in good health and CMV-seropositive. The chain couples TRBV30 to TRBJ2-3, and 8 junctional nucleotides match TRBD2. In nucleotides, the sequence is TGTGCCTGGAGTGTCGTTTCGGGGGGGCTGTTTACGCAGTATTTT. Translated, it reads CAWSVVSGGLFTQYF.